The clone carrying this T cell receptor (beta chain) was found a few times. Its specificity is unknown. Treatment noted: roughly 10-day PBMC culture with coronavirus spike peptide pools or control peptides (ViraFEST assay). V was pared by 4 bases and J by 2 bases, with 15 bases between. This CDR3 is built from 15 residues. Germline assignment: CDR1 SGHRS and CDR2 YFSETQ. This sample was taken from a study of vaccination and CD4 T cells after COVID-19. Turning to the study itself: The makeup of the convalescents was six males and four females, two of them Hispanic.

CD4+ T cells that had been cultured provided DNA sequenced with the Oncomine TCR Beta short-read assay. Investigators obtained genomic DNA by extraction from cultured CD4+ T cells. MiXCR, run by TCRdb on the PCR reads, gives a single entry per CDR3 protein. There are more than 9,000 distinct CDR3 sequences in the sample; about 28% occur only once, and around 9.5% lies in the top ten. Study findings and constraints: Median SARS-CoV-2-reactive clonotype numbers went up from about 22 to 38, but not significantly.

The chain is built from TRBV5-1 and TRBJ2-5; D remains unclear. Sequences were obtained from CD4+ T cells from blood, cultured in vitro. The sequence derives from a human donor who had recovered from COVID-19. CDR3 in DNA: TGCGCCAGCAGCGCCGGTAGGGTACCACAAGAGACCCAGTACTTC. This translates into CASSAGRVPQETQYF.